The 3 T cell receptor beta chains presented below share a single source sample, sequenced in a study of T-cell reconstitution after alpha-beta-depleted transplantation in children. Preparation of the TCRbeta library was carried out with unique molecular identifiers. MiXCR, applied by TCRdb to the PCR reads, yields one record per CDR3 protein. The repertoire holds over 90,000 distinct CDR3 sequences, with approximately 6% as singletons. The material sequenced was PBMCs, mostly from graft donor cells, taken 60 days after TCRalphabeta/CD19-depleted stem cell transplant. The source is a female patient aged 2-15 years who had a stem cell transplant for Fanconi anemia, so the T cells may come from the graft donor.

The chain combines TRBV7-9 with TRBJ2-7; no clear D. CDR3 size: 14 residues. The V end was cut by 1 base, the J end by 2 bases, with 9 bases between. Germline CDR1 is SEHNR and CDR2 is FQNEAQ (reference sequence). This CDR3 is CASSLGAATYEQYF. The CDR3 nucleotides are TGTGCCAGCAGCTTAGGGGCAGCCACCTACGAGCAGTACTTC.

Concerning this clonotype itself: This clone may be a read error of a much larger clone one base away. V usage is TRBV5-1 and J usage is TRBJ2-2; possibly TRBD1 for D (5 bases). The ends were cut back, 0 bases at V and 5 bases at J, with 11 bases in the middle. Germline V gene sequence: CDR1 SGHRS, CDR2 YFSETQ. The CDR3 consists of 15 residues. The CDR3 reads CASSLARQTTGELFF. The CDR3 DNA reads TGCGCCAGCAGCTTGGCCAGACAGACAACCGGGGAGCTGTTTTTT.

This clonotype was observed a few times. This chain uses TRBV12-3 or TRBV12-4 with TRBJ2-4, with 7 nucleotides matching TRBD2. This CDR3 contains 14 residues. The J segment lost 6 bases and the V segment lost 3 bases, leaving 5 bases of the junction unmatched. The CDR3 bases are TGTGCCAGCAGTTTGTGGCCTAGCGGAAACATTCAGTACTTC. Translation: CASSLWPSGNIQYF.